These 4 T cell receptor beta chains came from one sample sequenced in a study of blood T cell repertoires in COVID-19. The assay was immunoSEQ multiplex PCR, and TCRdb's table has in-frame clones only and misses some. The table includes 120,000 to 150,000 clones, more than 85% detected once. The source material was peripheral blood. These receptors all stem from a human donor in a cohort sampled during active COVID-19.

This chain links TRBV7-2 with TRBJ1-3; the D is unclear. V was trimmed by 0 bases and J by 3 bases, leaving 9 bases between them. CDR3 length: 15 amino acids. Germline loops: CDR1 SGHTA, CDR2 FQGNSA. This CDR3 is CASSLALSFGNTIYF. The CDR3 DNA follows: TGTGCCAGCAGCTTAGCCCTTTCTTTTGGAAACACCATATATTTT.

The chain combines TRBV12-5 with TRBJ1-4, with TRBD1 matching 10 bases. V lost 5 bases, J lost 0 bases, and 9 bases stayed unmatched. Germline values: CDR1 LGHNT, CDR2 FRNRAP. The CDR3 consists of 18 residues. This chain's CDR3 is CASGVSRDRGATNEKLFF. The DNA for the CDR3 is TGTGCTAGTGGTGTCTCCCGGGACAGGGGTGCAACTAATGAAAAACTGTTTTTT.

The chain carries TRBV4-2 and TRBJ1-2, with 7 bases that match TRBD1. Germline lookup yields CDR1 LGHNA and CDR2 YNFKEQ. The CDR3 runs to 16 residues. The V and J ends lost 2 bases and 8 bases, in that order; junction bases with no gene match: 14. For the CDR3, the DNA is TGTGCCAGCAGCCAACCCACCCGGGACAGCAAATCGGGCTACACCTTC. It encodes CASSQPTRDSKSGYTF.

The chain links TRBV27 to TRBJ1-3; D gene uncertain. This CDR3 has 15 residues. Deletions cut 10 bases from V and 1 base from J, with 17 bases between. The germline V gene has CDR1 MNHEY and CDR2 SMNVEV (reference sequence). The CDR3 sequence: CATQSDEGSGNTIYF. CDR3 nucleotide sequence: TGTGCCACCCAAAGCGACGAAGGTTCTGGAAACACCATATATTTT.